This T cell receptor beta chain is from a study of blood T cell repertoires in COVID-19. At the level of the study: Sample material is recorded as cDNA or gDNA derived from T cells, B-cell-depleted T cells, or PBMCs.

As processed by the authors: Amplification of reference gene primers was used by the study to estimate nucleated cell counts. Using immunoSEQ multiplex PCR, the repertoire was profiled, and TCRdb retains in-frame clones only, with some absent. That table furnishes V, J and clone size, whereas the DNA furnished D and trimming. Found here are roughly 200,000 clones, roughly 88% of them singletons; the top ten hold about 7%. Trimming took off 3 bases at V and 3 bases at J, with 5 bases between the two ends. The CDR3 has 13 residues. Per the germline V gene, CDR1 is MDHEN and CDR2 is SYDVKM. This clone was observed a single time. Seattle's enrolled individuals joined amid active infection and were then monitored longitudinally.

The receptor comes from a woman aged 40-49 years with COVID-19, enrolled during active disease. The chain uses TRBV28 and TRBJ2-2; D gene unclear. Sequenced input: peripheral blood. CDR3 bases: TGTGCCAGCAGTTTCCGGTACACCGGGGAGCTGTTTTTT. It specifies CASSFRYTGELFF.